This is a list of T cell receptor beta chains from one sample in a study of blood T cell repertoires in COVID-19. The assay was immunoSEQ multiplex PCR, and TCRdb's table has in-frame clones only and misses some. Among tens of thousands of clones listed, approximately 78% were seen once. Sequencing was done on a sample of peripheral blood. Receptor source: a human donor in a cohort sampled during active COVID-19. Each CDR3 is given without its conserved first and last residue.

cdr3_aa: ASSQSMIAGDLAKNIQY
j_call: TRBJ2-4
v_call: TRBV16

cdr3_aa: ASSLQTNTEAF
j_call: TRBJ1-1
v_call: TRBV5-1

cdr3_aa: ASSQCRRGEKLF
j_call: TRBJ1-4
v_call: TRBV23-1

cdr3_aa: ASSPLWGGANYYEQY
j_call: TRBJ2-7
v_call: TRBV7-9

cdr3_aa: ATSLGGAAGANVLT
j_call: TRBJ2-6
v_call: TRBV24-1

cdr3_aa: ASSLSSRRANTGELF
j_call: TRBJ2-2
v_call: TRBV5-1

cdr3_aa: ATSLLGEWGLYEQY
j_call: TRBJ2-7
v_call: TRBV15

cdr3_aa: ASSPARGGPGGEKLF
j_call: TRBJ1-4
v_call: TRBV18

cdr3_aa: ASSQDRGGTTDTQY
j_call: TRBJ2-3
v_call: TRBV3-1/TRBV3-2

cdr3_aa: ASSQVRVEHTGELF
j_call: TRBJ2-2
v_call: TRBV3-1/TRBV3-2

cdr3_aa: ASTTGTGGPGELF
j_call: TRBJ2-2
v_call: TRBV19

cdr3_aa: SVTRDTSYEQY
j_call: TRBJ2-7
v_call: TRBV29-1

cdr3_aa: ASSLAGGTETQY
j_call: TRBJ2-5
v_call: TRBV5-6

cdr3_aa: ASSAEAGGELF
j_call: TRBJ2-2
v_call: TRBV7-3

cdr3_aa: ASSIGTWASYEQY
j_call: TRBJ2-7
v_call: TRBV5-6

cdr3_aa: ASSYNPLEGAGETQY
j_call: TRBJ2-5
v_call: TRBV6-2/TRBV6-3

cdr3_aa: ASSERLDYEQY
j_call: TRBJ2-7
v_call: TRBV10-1

cdr3_aa: ASSQRDRGYNEQF
j_call: TRBJ2-1
v_call: TRBV7-8

cdr3_aa: ASSFGTSGTDTQY
j_call: TRBJ2-3
v_call: TRBV27

cdr3_aa: AISRDSQNYGYT
j_call: TRBJ1-2
v_call: TRBV10-3

cdr3_aa: ASSPGQHNQPQH
j_call: TRBJ1-5
v_call: TRBV2

cdr3_aa: SVEDRGTGNTEAF
j_call: TRBJ1-1
v_call: TRBV29-1

cdr3_aa: ATTGDRNQPQH
j_call: TRBJ1-5
v_call: TRBV18

cdr3_aa: ATILRGRRTDTQY
j_call: TRBJ2-3
v_call: TRBV28

cdr3_aa: ATSDRPTSGGYNEQF
j_call: TRBJ2-1
v_call: TRBV24-1

cdr3_aa: ASSLSGGALGEQF
j_call: TRBJ2-1
v_call: TRBV7-3

cdr3_aa: ASSRRQDSNQPQH
j_call: TRBJ1-5
v_call: TRBV6-5

cdr3_aa: ASSLFGQSSYNEQF
j_call: TRBJ2-1
v_call: TRBV5-1

cdr3_aa: ASSLITSGGPTSTYNEQF
j_call: TRBJ2-1
v_call: TRBV7-8

cdr3_aa: ASSISGANVLT
j_call: TRBJ2-6
v_call: TRBV6-5